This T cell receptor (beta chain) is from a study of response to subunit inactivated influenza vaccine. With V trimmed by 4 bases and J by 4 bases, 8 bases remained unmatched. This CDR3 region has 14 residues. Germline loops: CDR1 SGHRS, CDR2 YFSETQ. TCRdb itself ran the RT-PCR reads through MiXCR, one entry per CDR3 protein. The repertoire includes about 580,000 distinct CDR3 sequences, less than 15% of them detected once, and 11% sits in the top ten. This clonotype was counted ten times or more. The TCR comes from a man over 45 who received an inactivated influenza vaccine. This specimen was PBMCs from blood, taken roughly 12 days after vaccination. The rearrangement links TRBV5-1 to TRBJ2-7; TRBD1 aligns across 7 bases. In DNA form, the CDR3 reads TGCGCCAGCAGCGCGACAGGGTCGTCGTACGAGCAGTACTTC. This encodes CASSATGSSYEQYF.